One sample yielded the 28 T cell receptor beta chains listed below, sequenced in a study of blood T cell repertoires in COVID-19. The repertoire was sequenced with immunoSEQ multiplex PCR; TCRdb's copy has only in-frame clones and lacks some. The sample contains around 200,000 clones, around 88% of which appear only once. Specimen: peripheral blood. Source of these receptors: a woman between 45 and 65 years old with acute or convalescent COVID-19.

V usage is TRBV23-1 and J usage is TRBJ2-1; 14 nucleotides line up with TRBD2. TRBV23-1 is an ORF, with its function uncertain. The CDR3 is 17 amino acids. After removal of 3 bases from V and 5 bases from J, the junction contained 6 bases not matched to a gene. CDR3 sequence reads: CASSQPGLAGVNNEQFF. CDR3 sequence (DNA): TGCGCCAGCAGTCAGCCGGGACTAGCGGGAGTAAACAATGAGCAGTTCTTC.

The rearrangement uses TRBV7-8 and TRBJ2-7, with D tentatively TRBD2 (6 bases). Germline CDR1 is SGHVS and CDR2 is FQNEAQ. Trimming stripped 0 bases from V and 6 bases from J, with 18 bases between. This CDR3 region has 16 residues. Written as DNA, the CDR3 is TGTGCCAGCAGCTTAGCCCGGGCCCGGCGGGGAGGCGAGCAGTACTTC. Translation gives CASSLARARRGGEQYF. Looking up the rest from reference TRBV7-8 and TRBJ2-7 gives the full variable domain: GAGVSQSPRYKVAKRGQDVALRCDPISGHVSLFWYQQALGQGPEFLTYFQNEAQLDKSGLPSDRFFAERPEGSVSTLKIQRTQQEDSAVYLCASSLARARRGGEQYFGPGTRLTVT.

The J gene is TRBJ2-1, the V gene TRBV5-1; 7 bases fit TRBD2. This CDR3 spans 15 amino acids. The germline gives CDR1 SGHRS, CDR2 YFSETQ. The J segment lost 5 bases and the V segment lost 2 bases, leaving 7 bases of the junction unmatched. CDR3 sequence reads: CASSLGAGLNNEQFF. CDR3 DNA: TGCGCCAGCAGCTTAGGAGCGGGACTTAACAATGAGCAGTTCTTC.

The rearrangement joins TRBV27 to TRBJ2-1, with TRBD1 identical over 8 bases. CDR1 is MNHEY and CDR2 is SMNVEV in the germline V gene (reference sequence). Trimming at V came to 5 bases and at J to 2 bases, leaving 2 bases not matched to a gene. This CDR3 is built from 14 residues. CDR3 bases: TGTGCCAGCAGTACAGGGGGAACCTACAATGAGCAGTTCTTC. Its translation is CASSTGGTYNEQFF.

Turning to this clone: The sample contains more than one DNA sequence encoding this CDR3. The chain carries TRBV5-6 and TRBJ2-7; TRBD1 matches at 9 bases. The CDR3 extends over 15 amino acids. The germline V gene encodes CDR1 SGHDT and CDR2 YYEEEE. V shed 4 bases and J 1 base; nucleotides not matched to a gene: 6. The DNA of the CDR3 is TGTGCCAGCAGCAGGGGACAGGGATTTTCCTACGAGCAGTACTTC. It encodes CASSRGQGFSYEQYF.

Here the CDR3 reads CASRDYRDSPLHF. CDR3 in DNA: TGTGCCAGCAGGGATTACAGAGATTCACCCCTCCACTTT. The genes are TRBV6-5 and TRBJ1-6, with D unclear. This CDR3 has 13 amino acids. The V and J ends lost 6 bases and 8 bases respectively, with 11 bases between them. From germline, CDR1 is MNHEY and CDR2 SVGAGI.

The chain joins TRBV18 to TRBJ2-7; D is undetermined. This CDR3 is 15 amino acids long. V gave up 1 base and J gave up 5 bases, with 15 bases separating them. Germline V gene sequence: CDR1 KGHSH, CDR2 LQKENI. DNA of the CDR3: TGTGCCAGCTCACCACTCCGGTCTCGCCTGGACGAGCAGTACTTC. Amino acids: CASSPLRSRLDEQYF. Together with reference TRBV18 and TRBJ2-7, the CDR3 gives the full variable domain: NAGVMQNPRHLVRRRGQEARLRCSPMKGHSHVYWYRQLPEEGLKFMVYLQKENIIDESGMPKERFSAEFPKEGPSILRIQQVVRGDSAAYFCASSPLRSRLDEQYFGPGTRLTVT.

This clone was counted many times. This chain links TRBV11-2 with TRBJ2-1; possible D gene TRBD2, 5 bases. Germline CDR1 and CDR2: SGHAT and FQNNGV. This CDR3 spans 14 amino acids. The V end was cut by 4 bases, the J end by 14 bases, with 21 bases between. In DNA form, the CDR3 reads TGTGCCAGCAGCTCGAACCGTTCCCCCGCGGGCAAGTTCTTC. It yields the protein CASSSNRSPAGKFF.

This rearrangement joins TRBV3-1 (or the pseudogene TRBV3-2) to TRBJ2-1, with 7 bases matching TRBD2. CDR3 length: 15 amino acids. Germline-derived CDR1 and CDR2 are LGHDT and YNNKEL (reference sequence). The V gene end was trimmed by 4 bases and the J gene end by 8 bases; junction bases not matched to a gene: 11. CDR3 bases: TGTGCCAGCAGCCCCAGAGGTAGCGGGCGCGATGAGCAGTTCTTC. Translation gives CASSPRGSGRDEQFF.

The chain carries TRBV5-1 and TRBJ2-1; 7 bases align to TRBD1. This CDR3 is 14 amino acids long. Trimming at V came to 4 bases and at J to 4 bases, leaving 5 bases not matched to a gene. Germline lookup yields CDR1 SGHRS and CDR2 YFSETQ. In DNA form, the CDR3 reads TGCGCCAGCAGCCGACAGGGTGAATACAATGAGCAGTTCTTC. Its translation is CASSRQGEYNEQFF.

The chain is built from TRBV24-1 and TRBJ2-3, with a possible D match to TRBD2 (6 bases). V gave up 2 bases and J gave up 0 bases, with 11 bases separating them. Per the germline V gene, CDR1 is KGHDR and CDR2 is SFDVKD. The CDR3 loop spans 16 amino acids. CDR3 sequence: CATSDWVSGSTDTQYF. The DNA of the CDR3 is TGTGCCACCAGTGATTGGGTTAGCGGCAGCACAGATACGCAGTATTTT.

CDR3 nucleotides: TGTGCCATCAGTGAGACACAGGGGATGAACACTGAAGCTTTCTTT. Translation gives CAISETQGMNTEAFF. The chain joins TRBV10-3 to TRBJ1-1, with 7 bases identical to TRBD1. The CDR3 spans 15 residues. Trimming removed 2 bases from V and 0 bases from J; junction bases left unmatched: 3. Germline CDR1 ENHRY, CDR2 SYGVKD.

The chain joins TRBV3-1 (or the pseudogene TRBV3-2) to TRBJ1-3; TRBD1 might be the D (5 bases). CDR3 length: 15 amino acids. Trimming pared 1 base from V and 0 bases from J, leaving 7 bases between. Per germline, CDR1 LGHDT and CDR2 YNNKEL (reference sequence). CDR3 sequence (DNA): TGTGCCAGCAGCCAAGGGGGCGCCTCTGGAAACACCATATATTTT. As protein: CASSQGGASGNTIYF.

This clone was seen only a few times. The CDR3 nucleotides are TGTGCCAGCAGCCAAGGATTGAGACAGGGGTTTGAAAAACTGTTTTTT. Translated, it gives CASSQGLRQGFEKLFF. The rearrangement joins TRBV3-1 (or the pseudogene TRBV3-2) to TRBJ1-4; 8 bases are shared with TRBD1. Germline assignment: CDR1 LGHDT and CDR2 YNNKEL (reference sequence). J was trimmed by 7 bases and V by 1 base; bases with no gene match: 8. The CDR3 has 16 amino acids.

The chain joins TRBV6-5 to TRBJ2-7, with D unresolved. From germline, CDR1 is MNHEY and CDR2 SVGAGI. The CDR3 contains 12 residues. V lost 6 bases and J lost 2, with 8 bases in between. The CDR3 sequence: CASRRHPYEQYF. CDR3 DNA sequence: TGTGCCAGCAGGCGGCACCCCTACGAGCAGTACTTC.

The J gene is TRBJ2-7, the V gene TRBV5-4, with 8 bases that match TRBD1. The CDR3 totals 14 residues. The germline gives CDR1 SGHNT, CDR2 YYREEE (reference sequence). V was clipped by 4 bases and J by 2 bases; unmatched bases: 5. The CDR3 region is CASSPRTGTYEQYF. The CDR3 bases are TGTGCCAGCAGCCCCAGGACAGGGACCTACGAGCAGTACTTC.

This chain connects TRBV7-9 to TRBJ1-4, with D maybe TRBD1 (5 bases). The length of the CDR3 is 16 residues. With 1 base removed from V and 8 bases from J, the gap between germline ends came to 17 bases. Germline CDR1 and CDR2: SEHNR and FQNEAQ (reference sequence). The CDR3 DNA follows: TGTGCCAGCAGCTTAGATCTCCGGCAGGGTAACGAAAAACTGTTTTTT. It encodes CASSLDLRQGNEKLFF.

The chain is built from TRBV7-2 and TRBJ2-1, with D unresolved. Per germline, CDR1 SGHTA and CDR2 FQGNSA. The V end was cut by 1 base, the J end by 4 bases, with 11 bases between. The CDR3 is made up of 15 amino acids. The CDR3 is CASSLDWRSYNEQFF. The DNA of the CDR3 is TGTGCCAGCAGCTTAGATTGGCGGTCTTACAATGAGCAGTTCTTC. Full variable domain (missing parts from reference TRBV7-2 and TRBJ2-1): GAGVSQSPSNKVTEKGKDVELRCDPISGHTALYWYRQSLGQGLEFLIYFQGNSAPDKSGLPSDRFSAERTGGSVSTLTIQRTQQEDSAVYLCASSLDWRSYNEQFFGPGTRLTVL.

The rearrangement links TRBV5-6 to TRBJ2-7; 8 nucleotides agree with TRBD2. J was trimmed by 3 bases and V by 4 bases; bases with no gene match: 9. Per the germline V gene, CDR1 is SGHDT and CDR2 is YYEEEE. The CDR3 contains 15 residues. CDR3 nucleotide sequence: TGTGCCAGCAGCCTGGGACTAGTTGGGGACTACGAGCAGTACTTC. Protein sequence: CASSLGLVGDYEQYF.

J is TRBJ2-1 and V is TRBV15, with TRBD1 matching over 7 bases. V lost 8 bases to trimming and J lost 4 bases; unmatched junction nucleotides: 8. This CDR3 has 14 amino acids. Germline lookup yields CDR1 LNHNV and CDR2 YYDKDF (reference sequence). This CDR3 reads CATRARGIYNEQFF. The DNA of the CDR3 is TGTGCCACCCGCGCCAGGGGGATTTACAATGAGCAGTTCTTC.

This clone has more than one count but fewer than ten. The chain combines TRBV2 with TRBJ2-5; TRBD2 aligns across 7 bases. The CDR3 runs 17 residues. Looked up from germline, CDR1 is SNHLY and CDR2 is FYNNEI. V shed 5 bases, J shed 3 bases, and the junction held 15 bases outside the gene matches. CDR3 in amino acids: CASSLTNRGGREETQYF. In DNA form, the CDR3 reads TGTGCCAGCAGTCTTACTAACCGGGGCGGGAGAGAAGAGACCCAGTACTTC.

This chain connects TRBV24-1 to TRBJ1-5; maybe TRBD1 (5 bases). The germline V and J ends were trimmed by 5 bases and 2 bases, with 12 bases remaining between them. The CDR3 extends over 15 amino acids. The germline gives CDR1 KGHDR, CDR2 SFDVKD. CDR3 region: CATSGQGRGNQPQHF. Here the CDR3 DNA reads TGTGCCACCAGTGGTCAGGGCCGGGGCAATCAGCCCCAGCATTTT.

This clone turned up a few times. The gene calls are TRBV27 and TRBJ2-2, with 14 bases identical to TRBD2. This CDR3 is 18 amino acids long. Trimming cost V 0 bases and J 8 bases; bases outside gene matches: 8. Germline CDR1 reads MNHEY; CDR2 reads SMNVEV (reference sequence). The CDR3 DNA sequence: TGTGCCAGCAGTTTATCGGGGGGACTAGCGGGAGACGCTGGGGAGCTGTTTTTT. Translated: CASSLSGGLAGDAGELFF.

The chain links TRBV5-1 to TRBJ2-1, with 9 positions matching TRBD2. The V and J ends lost 2 bases and 10 bases, in that order; junction bases with no gene match: 10. This CDR3 has 15 residues. CDR1 and CDR2 (germline): SGHRS, YFSETQ. The CDR3 DNA follows: TGCGCCAGCAGCTTCTTGGCGGGAGGGCCCGGGGAGCAGTTCTTC. Residues: CASSFLAGGPGEQFF. The variable domain in full, completed from reference TRBV5-1 and TRBJ2-1, reads KAGVTQTPRYLIKTRGQQVTLSCSPISGHRSVSWYQQTPGQGLQFLFEYFSETQRNKGNFPGRFSGRQFSNSRSEMNVSTLELGDSALYLCASSFLAGGPGEQFFGPGTRLTVL.

J is TRBJ2-3 and V is TRBV7-9; TRBD1 agrees at 9 bases. The CDR3 spans 15 residues. V lost 5 bases and J lost 2; bases outside the gene matches: 5. Germline lookup yields CDR1 SEHNR and CDR2 FQNEAQ (reference sequence). The CDR3 sequence is CASSPGTGTTDTQYF. The CDR3 nucleotides read TGTGCCAGCAGCCCCGGGACAGGGACCACAGATACGCAGTATTTT.

This clone was recorded once. V usage is TRBV5-8 and J usage is TRBJ1-1; TRBD1 might be the D (6 bases). Germline CDR1 SGHTS, CDR2 YDEGEE. The ends were cut back, 0 bases at V and 0 bases at J, with 18 bases in the middle. CDR3 length: 18 residues. CDR3 DNA sequence: TGTGCCAGCAGCTTGGATTGGGGGACACAGACTTTGAACACTGAAGCTTTCTTT. It translates to CASSLDWGTQTLNTEAFF.

This chain joins TRBV7-2 and TRBJ1-2; D is perhaps TRBD1 (6 bases). V was cut by 5 bases and J by 5 bases, with 18 bases left in between. Per the germline V gene, CDR1 is SGHTA and CDR2 is FQGNSA. There are 15 residues in the CDR3. CDR3 residues: CASSLFAGAQYGYTF. The CDR3 DNA follows: TGTGCCAGCAGCCTCTTCGCGGGGGCGCAATATGGCTACACCTTC.

The chain carries TRBV6-2 or TRBV6-3 and TRBJ1-3; possibly TRBD1 for D (5 bases). With 6 bases removed from V and 6 bases from J, the gap between germline ends came to 21 bases. The germline CDR1 and CDR2 sequences are MNHEY and SVGEGT. The CDR3 runs 16 residues. The CDR3 DNA follows: TGTGCCAGCAGCCCCGGCGGGGCCCATCCAGAAAACACCATATATTTT. This gives the protein CASSPGGAHPENTIYF.